This passage covers 2 T cell receptor beta chains from one sample sequenced in a study of blood T cell repertoires in COVID-19. The data were produced by immunoSEQ multiplex PCR, yet TCRdb's version contains in-frame clones alone and is incomplete. The sample has 490,000 or so clones; about nine tenths are singletons. What was sequenced was PBMCs or T cells enriched from blood (not recorded which). The receptors were gathered from an older woman who had recovered from COVID-19.

This chain links TRBV24-1 with TRBJ2-3; 9 bases match TRBD1. The CDR3 totals 15 residues. V trimming: 1 base; J trimming: 3 bases; junction bases outside the gene matches: 1. Per germline, CDR1 KGHDR and CDR2 SFDVKD. The CDR3 DNA reads as TGTGCCACCAGTGATTTAGGGACAGGGACAGATACGCAGTATTTT. This gives the protein CATSDLGTGTDTQYF.

This clone came up a few times. The gene calls are TRBV5-5 and TRBJ2-6; 9 bases map to TRBD1. Germline V CDR1 and CDR2: SGHKS, YYEKEE (reference sequence). The V and J ends lost 3 bases and 1 base, in that order; junction bases with no gene match: 11. The CDR3 is 19 residues long. For the CDR3, the DNA is TGTGCCAGCAGCTCTCGGACAGGGGACTTCCCATCTGGGGCCAACGTCCTGACTTTC. Its protein product is CASSSRTGDFPSGANVLTF.